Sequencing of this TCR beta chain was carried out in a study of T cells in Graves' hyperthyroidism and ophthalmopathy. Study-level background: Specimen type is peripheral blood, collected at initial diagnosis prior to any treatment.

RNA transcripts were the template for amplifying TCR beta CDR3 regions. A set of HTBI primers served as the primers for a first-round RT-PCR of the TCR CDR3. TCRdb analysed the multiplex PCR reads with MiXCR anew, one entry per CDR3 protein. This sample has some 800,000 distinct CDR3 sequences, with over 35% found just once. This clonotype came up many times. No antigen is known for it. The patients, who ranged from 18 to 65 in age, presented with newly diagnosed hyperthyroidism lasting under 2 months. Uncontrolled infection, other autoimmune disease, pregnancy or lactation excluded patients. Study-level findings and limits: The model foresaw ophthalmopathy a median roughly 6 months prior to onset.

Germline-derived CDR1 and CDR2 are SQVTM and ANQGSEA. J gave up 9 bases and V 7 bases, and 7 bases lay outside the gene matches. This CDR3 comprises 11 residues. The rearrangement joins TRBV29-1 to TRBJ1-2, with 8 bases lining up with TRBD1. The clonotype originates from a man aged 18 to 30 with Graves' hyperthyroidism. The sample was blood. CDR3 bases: TGCAGCGGGTACAGGGGGACGAGCTACACCTTC. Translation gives CSGYRGTSYTF. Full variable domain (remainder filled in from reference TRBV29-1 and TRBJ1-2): SAVISQKPSRDICQRGTSLTIQCQVDSQVTMMFWYRQQPGQSLTLIATANQGSEATYESGFVIDKFPISRPNLTFSTLTVSNMSPEDSSIYLCSGYRGTSYTFGSGTRLTVV.